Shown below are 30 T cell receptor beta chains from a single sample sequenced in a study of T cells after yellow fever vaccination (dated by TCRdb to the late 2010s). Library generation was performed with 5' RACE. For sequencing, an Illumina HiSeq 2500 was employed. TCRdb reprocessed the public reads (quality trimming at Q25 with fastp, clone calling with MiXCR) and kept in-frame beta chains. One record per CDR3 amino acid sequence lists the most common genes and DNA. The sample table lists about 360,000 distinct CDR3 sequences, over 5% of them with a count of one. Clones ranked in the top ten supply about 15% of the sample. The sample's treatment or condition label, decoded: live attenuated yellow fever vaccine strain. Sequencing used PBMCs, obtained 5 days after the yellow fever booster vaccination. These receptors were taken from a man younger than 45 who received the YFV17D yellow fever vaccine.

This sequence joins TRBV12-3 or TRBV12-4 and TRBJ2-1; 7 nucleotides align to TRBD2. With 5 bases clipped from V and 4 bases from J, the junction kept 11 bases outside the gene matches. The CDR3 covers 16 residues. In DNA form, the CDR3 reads TGTGCCAGCAGTCTAACCCCTAGCGGATTATACAATGAGCAGTTCTTC. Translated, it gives CASSLTPSGLYNEQFF.

CDR3 residues: CASLDNNEQFF. CDR3 in DNA: TGTGCCAGCTTGGACAATAATGAGCAGTTCTTC. The chain has TRBV12-3 or TRBV12-4 and TRBJ2-1, with D possibly being TRBD1 (5 bases). Trimming removed 8 bases at V and 7 bases at J, with 9 bases between. The CDR3 loop spans 11 amino acids.

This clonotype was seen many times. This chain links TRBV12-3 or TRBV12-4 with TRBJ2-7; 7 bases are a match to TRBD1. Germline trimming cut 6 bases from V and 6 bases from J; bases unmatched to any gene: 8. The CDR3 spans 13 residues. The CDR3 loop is CASRSDRVGEQYF. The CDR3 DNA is TGTGCCAGCAGATCAGACAGGGTTGGCGAGCAGTACTTC.

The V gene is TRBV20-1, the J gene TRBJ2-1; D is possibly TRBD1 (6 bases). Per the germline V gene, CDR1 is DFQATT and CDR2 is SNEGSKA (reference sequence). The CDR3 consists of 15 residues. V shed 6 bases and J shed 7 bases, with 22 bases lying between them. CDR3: CSASTGSLSSNEQFF. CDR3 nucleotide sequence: TGCAGTGCGTCGACAGGAAGCTTATCGTCGAATGAGCAGTTCTTC.

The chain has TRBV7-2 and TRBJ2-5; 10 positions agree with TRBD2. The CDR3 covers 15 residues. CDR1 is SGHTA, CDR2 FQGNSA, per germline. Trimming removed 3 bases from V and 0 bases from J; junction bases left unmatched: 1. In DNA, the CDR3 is TGTGCCAGCAGCTTTGGACTAGCGGACCAAGAGACCCAGTACTTC. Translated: CASSFGLADQETQYF.

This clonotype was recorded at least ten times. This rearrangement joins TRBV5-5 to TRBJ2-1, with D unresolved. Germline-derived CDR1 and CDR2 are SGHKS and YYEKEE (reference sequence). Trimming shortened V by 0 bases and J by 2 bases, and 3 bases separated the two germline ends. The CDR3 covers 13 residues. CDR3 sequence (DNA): TGTGCCAGCAGCTTGGTGACCTACAATGAGCAGTTCTTC. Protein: CASSLVTYNEQFF. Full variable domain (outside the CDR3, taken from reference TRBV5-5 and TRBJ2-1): DAGVTQSPTHLIKTRGQQVTLRCSPISGHKSVSWYQQVLGQGPQFIFQYYEKEERGRGNFPDRFSARQFPNYSSELNVNALLLGDSALYLCASSLVTYNEQFFGPGTRLTVL.

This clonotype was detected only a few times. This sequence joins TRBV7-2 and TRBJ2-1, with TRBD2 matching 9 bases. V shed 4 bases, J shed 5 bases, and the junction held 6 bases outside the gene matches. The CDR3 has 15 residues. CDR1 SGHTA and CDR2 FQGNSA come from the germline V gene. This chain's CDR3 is CASSSSGELHNEQFF. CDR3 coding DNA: TGTGCCAGCAGCTCTAGCGGGGAACTTCACAATGAGCAGTTCTTC.

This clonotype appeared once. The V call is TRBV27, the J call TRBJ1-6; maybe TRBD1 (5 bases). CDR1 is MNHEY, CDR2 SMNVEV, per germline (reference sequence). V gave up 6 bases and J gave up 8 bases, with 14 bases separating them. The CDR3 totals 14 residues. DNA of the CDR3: TGTGCCAGCAGATCGGGGGGAATCGATTCACCCCTCCACTTT. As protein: CASRSGGIDSPLHF.

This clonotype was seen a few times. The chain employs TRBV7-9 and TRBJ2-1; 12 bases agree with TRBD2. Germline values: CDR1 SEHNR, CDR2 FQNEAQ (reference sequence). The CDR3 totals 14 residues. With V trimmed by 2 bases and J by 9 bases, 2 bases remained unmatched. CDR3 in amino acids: CASSLLAGGVEQFF. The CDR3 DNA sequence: TGTGCCAGCAGCTTACTAGCGGGAGGGGTTGAGCAGTTCTTC.

In DNA, the CDR3 is TGTGCCAGCGGCGCCAAGAACACCGGGGAGCTGTTTTTT. It translates to CASGAKNTGELFF. The V call is TRBV7-9, the J call TRBJ2-2; D gene ambiguous. CDR3 length: 13 residues. Germline CDR1 is SEHNR and CDR2 is FQNEAQ (reference sequence). The germline V and J ends were trimmed by 8 bases and 1 base, with 8 bases remaining between them.

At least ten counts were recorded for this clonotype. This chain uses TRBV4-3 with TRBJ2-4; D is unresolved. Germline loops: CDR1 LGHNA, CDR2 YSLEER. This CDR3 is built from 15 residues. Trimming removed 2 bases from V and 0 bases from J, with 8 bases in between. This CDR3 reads CASSQNQIAKNIQYF. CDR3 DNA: TGCGCCAGCAGCCAAAACCAGATAGCCAAAAACATTCAGTACTTC.

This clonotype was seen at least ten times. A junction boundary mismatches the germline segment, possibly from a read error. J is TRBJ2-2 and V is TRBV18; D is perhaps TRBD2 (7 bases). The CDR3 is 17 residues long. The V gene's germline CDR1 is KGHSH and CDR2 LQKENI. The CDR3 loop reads CASSSPQAGAVTGELFF. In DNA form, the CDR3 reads TGTGCCAGCTCATCACCGCAGGCGGGGGCGGTCACCGGGGAGCTGTTTTTT.

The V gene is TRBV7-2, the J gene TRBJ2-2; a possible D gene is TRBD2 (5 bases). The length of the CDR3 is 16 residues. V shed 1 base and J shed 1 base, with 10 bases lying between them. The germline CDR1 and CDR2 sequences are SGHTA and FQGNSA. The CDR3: CASSLVLALNTGELFF. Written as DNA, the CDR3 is TGTGCCAGCAGCTTAGTCCTAGCTCTGAACACCGGGGAGCTGTTTTTT.

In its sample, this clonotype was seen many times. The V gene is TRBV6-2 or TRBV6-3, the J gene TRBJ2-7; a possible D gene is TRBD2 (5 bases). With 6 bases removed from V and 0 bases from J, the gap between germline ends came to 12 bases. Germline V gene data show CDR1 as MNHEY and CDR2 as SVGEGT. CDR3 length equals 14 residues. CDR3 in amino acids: CASRPPGNSYEQYF. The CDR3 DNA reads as TGTGCCAGCAGGCCTCCGGGAAACTCCTACGAGCAGTACTTC.

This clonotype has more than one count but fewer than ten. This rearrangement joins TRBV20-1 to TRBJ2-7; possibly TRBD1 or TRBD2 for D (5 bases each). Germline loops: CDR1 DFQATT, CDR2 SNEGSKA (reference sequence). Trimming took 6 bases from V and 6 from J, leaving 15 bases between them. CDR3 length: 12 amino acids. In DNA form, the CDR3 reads TGCAGTGCCCGGGACGGCCCCGGCGAGCAGTACTTC. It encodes CSARDGPGEQYF.

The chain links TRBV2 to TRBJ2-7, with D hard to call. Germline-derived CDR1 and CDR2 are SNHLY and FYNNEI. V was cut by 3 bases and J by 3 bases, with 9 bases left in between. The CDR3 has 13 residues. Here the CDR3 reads CASSDSTGYEQYF. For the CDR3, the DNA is TGTGCCAGCAGTGATTCGACTGGCTACGAGCAGTACTTC. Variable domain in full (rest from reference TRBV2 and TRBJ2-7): EPEVTQTPSHQVTQMGQEVILRCVPISNHLYFYWYRQILGQKVEFLVSFYNNEISEKSEIFDDQFSVERPDGSNFTLKIRSTKLEDSAMYFCASSDSTGYEQYFGPGTRLTVT.

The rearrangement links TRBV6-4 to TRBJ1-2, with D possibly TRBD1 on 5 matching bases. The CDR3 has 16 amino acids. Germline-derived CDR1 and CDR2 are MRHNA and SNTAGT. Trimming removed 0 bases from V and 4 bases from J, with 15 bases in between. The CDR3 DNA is TGTGCCAGCAGTGACTCGACAGCCCGTCTGGTCTATGGCTACACCTTC. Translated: CASSDSTARLVYGYTF.

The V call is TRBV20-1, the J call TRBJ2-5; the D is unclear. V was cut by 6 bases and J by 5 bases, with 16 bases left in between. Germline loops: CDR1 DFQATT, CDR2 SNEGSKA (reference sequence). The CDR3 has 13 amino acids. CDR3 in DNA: TGCAGTGCCAATATCCCCGGTGATGAGACCCAGTACTTC. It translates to CSANIPGDETQYF.

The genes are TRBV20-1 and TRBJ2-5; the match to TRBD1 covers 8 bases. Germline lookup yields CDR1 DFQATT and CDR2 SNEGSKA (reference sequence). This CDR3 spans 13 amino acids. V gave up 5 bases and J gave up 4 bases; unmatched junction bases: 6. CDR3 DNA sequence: TGCAGTGCTTTCCACAGGGGGAGAGAGACCCAGTACTTC. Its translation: CSAFHRGRETQYF.

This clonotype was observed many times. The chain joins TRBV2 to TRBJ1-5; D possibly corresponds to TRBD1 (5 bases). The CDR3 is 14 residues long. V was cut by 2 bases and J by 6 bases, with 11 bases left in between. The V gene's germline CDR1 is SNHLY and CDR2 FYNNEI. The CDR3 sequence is CASSERLGGQPQHF. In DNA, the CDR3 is TGTGCCAGCAGTGAAAGGCTCGGGGGTCAGCCCCAGCATTTT.

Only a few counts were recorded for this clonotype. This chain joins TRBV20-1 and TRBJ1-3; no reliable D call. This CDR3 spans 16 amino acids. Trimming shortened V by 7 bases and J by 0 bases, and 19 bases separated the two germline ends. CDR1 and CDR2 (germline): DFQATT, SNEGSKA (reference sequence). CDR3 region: CSVAGRSYVSGNTIYF. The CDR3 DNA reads TGCAGTGTTGCTGGGCGATCTTACGTCTCTGGAAACACCATATATTTT.

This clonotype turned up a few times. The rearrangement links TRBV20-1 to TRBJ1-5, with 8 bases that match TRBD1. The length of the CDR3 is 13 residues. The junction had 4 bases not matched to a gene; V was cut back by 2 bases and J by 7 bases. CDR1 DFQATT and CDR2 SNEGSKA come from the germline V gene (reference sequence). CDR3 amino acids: CSARPTGEQPQHF. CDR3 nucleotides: TGCAGTGCTAGACCGACAGGGGAACAGCCCCAGCATTTT.

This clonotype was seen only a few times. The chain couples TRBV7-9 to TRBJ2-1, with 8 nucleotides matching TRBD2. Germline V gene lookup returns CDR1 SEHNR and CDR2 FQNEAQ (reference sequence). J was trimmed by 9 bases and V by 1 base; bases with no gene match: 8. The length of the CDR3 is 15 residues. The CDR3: CASSLGPAGASEQFF. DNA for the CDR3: TGTGCCAGCAGCTTAGGCCCAGCGGGAGCAAGTGAGCAGTTCTTC. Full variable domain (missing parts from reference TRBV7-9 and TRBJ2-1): DTGVSQNPRHKITKRGQNVTFRCDPISEHNRLYWYRQTLGQGPEFLTYFQNEAQLEKSRLLSDRFSAERPKGSFSTLEIQRTEQGDSAMYLCASSLGPAGASEQFFGPGTRLTVL.

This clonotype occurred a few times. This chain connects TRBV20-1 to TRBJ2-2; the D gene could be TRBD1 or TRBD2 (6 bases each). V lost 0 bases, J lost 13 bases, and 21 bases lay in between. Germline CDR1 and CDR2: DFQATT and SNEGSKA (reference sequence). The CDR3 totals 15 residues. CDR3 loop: CSAREPRDKGGMLFF. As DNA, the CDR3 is TGCAGTGCTAGAGAGCCTAGGGACAAAGGCGGGATGCTGTTTTTT.

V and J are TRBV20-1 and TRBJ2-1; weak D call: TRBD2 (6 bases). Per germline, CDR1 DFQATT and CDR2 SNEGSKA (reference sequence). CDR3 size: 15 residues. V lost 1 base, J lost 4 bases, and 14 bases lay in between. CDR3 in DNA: TGCAGTGCTAGAGGGGTGCGGGAAAATTACAATGAGCAGTTCTTC. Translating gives CSARGVRENYNEQFF.

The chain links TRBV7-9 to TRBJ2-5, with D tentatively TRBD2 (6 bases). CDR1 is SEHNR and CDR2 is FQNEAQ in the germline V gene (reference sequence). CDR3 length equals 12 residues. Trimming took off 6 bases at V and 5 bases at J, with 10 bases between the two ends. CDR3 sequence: CASRTSSETQYF. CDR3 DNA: TGTGCCAGCAGGACTAGTTCTGAGACCCAGTACTTC.

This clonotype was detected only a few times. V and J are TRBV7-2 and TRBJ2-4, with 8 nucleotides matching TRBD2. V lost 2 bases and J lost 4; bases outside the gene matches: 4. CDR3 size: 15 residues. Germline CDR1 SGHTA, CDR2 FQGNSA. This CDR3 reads CASSLPSGSKNIQYF. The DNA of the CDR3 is TGTGCCAGCAGCTTACCGAGCGGGAGTAAAAACATTCAGTACTTC.

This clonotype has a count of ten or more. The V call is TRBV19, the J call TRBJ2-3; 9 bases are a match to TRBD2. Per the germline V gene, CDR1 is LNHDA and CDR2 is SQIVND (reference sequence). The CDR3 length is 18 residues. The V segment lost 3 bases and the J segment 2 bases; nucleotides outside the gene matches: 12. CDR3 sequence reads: CASSIFGRTSAYTDTQYF. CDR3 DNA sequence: TGTGCCAGTAGTATCTTTGGTCGGACTAGCGCCTACACAGATACGCAGTATTTT.

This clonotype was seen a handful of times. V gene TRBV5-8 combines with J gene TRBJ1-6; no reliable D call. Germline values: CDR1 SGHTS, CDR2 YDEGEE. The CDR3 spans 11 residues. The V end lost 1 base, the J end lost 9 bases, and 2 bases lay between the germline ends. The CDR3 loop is CASSLISPLHF. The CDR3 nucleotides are TGTGCCAGCAGCTTGATTTCACCCCTCCACTTT.

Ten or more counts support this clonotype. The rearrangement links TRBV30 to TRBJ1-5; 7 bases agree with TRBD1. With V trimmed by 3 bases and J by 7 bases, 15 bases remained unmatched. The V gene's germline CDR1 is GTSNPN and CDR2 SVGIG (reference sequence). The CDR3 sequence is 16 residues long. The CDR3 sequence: CAWSEGQPLFSQPQHF. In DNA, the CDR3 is TGTGCCTGGAGCGAGGGACAGCCGCTATTCTCCCAGCCCCAGCATTTT.